The source of this T cell receptor (beta chain) is a study of T-cell memory formation after mild COVID-19. MiXCR, run by TCRdb on the 5' RACE reads, gives a single entry per CDR3 protein. The data hold 450,000 to 650,000 distinct CDR3 sequences, with about 20% observed a single time. This clonotype appeared a few times. Trimming stripped 0 bases from V and 2 bases from J, with 11 bases between. Germline V gene sequence: CDR1 MNHEY, CDR2 SVGAGI. This CDR3 contains 15 residues. This receptor was taken from an adult woman who had mild COVID-19 (a few samples of this study predate the infection). Cell type and time point are not known. The chain recombines TRBV6-5 with TRBJ2-7; possibly TRBD1 for D (5 bases). Sequencing used PBMCs or a T cell subset sorted from them (not recorded which). As DNA, the CDR3 is TGTGCCAGCAGTTACTCGATCAGGGAAACCTACGAGCAGTACTTC. It yields the protein CASSYSIRETYEQYF.